This TCR beta chain is from a study of blood T cell repertoires in COVID-19. Study background: COVID-19 samples collected from the United States, Italy and Spain covered acute and convalescent phases. T cells, B-cell-depleted T cells, or PBMCs supplied cDNA or gDNA.

Clones were read by immunoSEQ multiplex PCR, and TCRdb kept only the in-frame ones, dropping some. The sample contains 200,000 to 300,000 clones, roughly 84% of which appear only once. Germline loops: CDR1 SGHRS, CDR2 YFSETQ. The CDR3 covers 18 residues. V lost 6 bases, J lost 2 bases, and 12 bases stayed unmatched. This clone occurred many times. Sequenced sample: peripheral blood. The clonotype comes from a middle-aged woman who had recovered from COVID-19. V and J are TRBV5-1 and TRBJ2-3; 13 positions agree with TRBD2. The CDR3 is CASTSPGLAGESTDTQYF. The CDR3 DNA reads TGCGCCAGCACCTCTCCCGGACTAGCGGGGGAATCCACAGATACGCAGTATTTT.